This T cell receptor beta chain was retrieved from a study of blood T cell repertoires in COVID-19 (dated by TCRdb to 2019 to 2021). Context from the whole study: Samples from collaborators originated in the United States, Italy and Spain and spanned both the acute and convalescent phases of COVID-19. The prospective study material was composed of cDNA or gDNA derived from T cells, B-cell-depleted T cells, or PBMCs. The dataset comprised deeply sampled blood TCRbeta repertoires from subjects exposed to, actively infected with, or recovered from COVID-19. Where available, HLA class I and class II types were taken from metadata supplied by the sample provider and were not determined by assay-based typing. Sample metadata almost always included a de-identified subject ID, COVID-19 status, age in years and sex. Samples were obtained from the ongoing ImmuneRACE study (first 160 participants) and from about 1,300 subjects provided by 6 global collaborators. The repertoires were released in a freely available public database meant as a resource for research on the immune response to SARS-CoV-2.

Another Seattle source contributed samples from volunteer blood donors who had recovered from COVID-19. The collaborating institutions used their own protocols to collect whole blood in K2EDTA tubes. For TCRbeta analysis, collaborators shipped samples as frozen whole blood, isolated PBMCs, or DNA extracted from either of those sample types. TCRbeta CDR3 regions were amplified from genomic DNA by means of the immunoSEQ Assay, a bias-controlled multiplex PCR. For the original study's pipeline: Nucleated cell counts per sample were estimated from amplification of reference gene primers within the assay. To quantify the absolute abundance of each unique TCRbeta CDR3 rearrangement, sequence reads were collapsed and filtered. For each sample, productive Simpson clonality was calculated as the square root of Simpson's diversity index over productive rearrangements. This is the immuneACCESS table as TCRdb keeps it, with only in-frame sequences that have V and J called. A part of the clones is gone; compared with another copy, unresolved V genes explain less than half, and the rest is unexplained. The V and J calls and the clone size are those of that table, but D and trimming were determined from the DNA. The sample includes about 240,000 clones, with around 83% observed a single time. Together, the top ten hold about 1.9% of the sample.

CDR1 and CDR2 are drawn from the germline V gene (reference sequence): MNHNY, SVGAGI. The CDR3 covers 15 residues, taking in both the cysteine and the valine. Only CDR3 DNA remains: 45 bases, in frame from the first base. At the junction V is shortened by 5 bases and J by 2 bases, with 16 bases in between. Comment on this clone: It lacks a known antigen. Base qualities were left out, and no much larger clone turns up one base away.

General conclusions and limits of the study: The amount of clinical and demographic metadata varied by source and participant and was provided uncurated.

The TCR originated in a man younger than 45 who had recovered from COVID-19. Recombination joined TRBV6-6 with TRBJ2-7, and perhaps TRBD2 as D gene, on 7 matching bases. The sample comprised peripheral blood. The DNA is TGTGCCAGCAGTGAGTATAGGGGGGGAGCCTACGAGCAGTACGTC. Its protein is CASSEYRGGAYEQYV.